This record looks at one TCR beta chain sequence and its context. Its specificity is unknown. CDR3 regions were amplified by Arm-PCR using iRepertoire HTBI primers to build TCR beta libraries. TCRdb reprocessed the multiplex PCR reads with MiXCR, giving one entry per CDR3 protein. The data show hundreds of thousands of distinct CDR3 sequences, about 15% seen once. These data originate in a study of regulatory T cells in long-lasting Graves disease. Time point in this sample: newly diagnosed GD, antithyroid drugs for less than 3 months. PBMC RNA served as the TCR library source. Findings of the study overall: Relative to new patients (under 1,000), persistent patients exhibited greater sharing of public clonotypes (around 3,000).

This same sample was also part of a study on T cells in Graves' hyperthyroidism and ophthalmopathy. That source adds: Onset of ophthalmopathy came a median 6.5 months after the model predicted it.

Sequences were derived from peripheral blood mononuclear cells (PBMCs), sampled at new diagnosis, from a patient treated with antithyroid drugs. This clonotype originated in a woman aged 40 to 65 with Graves disease.

The CDR3 region is CASRWGRGNTEAFF. The CDR3 coding sequence is TGTGCCAGCAGATGGGGTAGAGGGAACACTGAAGCTTTCTTT. The rearrangement links TRBV2 to TRBJ1-1, with D uncertain. Deletions cut 6 bases from V and 1 base from J, with 12 bases between. The V gene's germline CDR1 is SNHLY and CDR2 FYNNEI. The CDR3 consists of 14 residues.